The next 25 T cell receptor beta chains were all read from a single sample in a study of cytomegalovirus exposure and HLA in healthy donors. The PCR contained 60 Vbeta and 13 Jbeta primers. Here immunoSEQ multiplex PCR was the method, and the copy in TCRdb shows in-frame clones only, minus some. The repertoire consists of some 120,000 clones, with 70% to 80% occurring once and the leading ten covering approximately 2.6%. The sample taken for sequencing was PBMCs. The receptors originated from a female donor in good health and CMV-seronegative.

This clone was counted between two and nine times. The chain couples TRBV5-1 to TRBJ2-7; a possible D gene is TRBD2 (5 bases). Germline assignment: CDR1 SGHRS and CDR2 YFSETQ. The CDR3 runs to 12 residues. The V end lost 2 bases, the J end lost 5 bases, and 8 bases lay between the germline ends. The CDR3 spells CASSLTGNEQYF. CDR3 in DNA: TGCGCCAGCAGCTTAACGGGGAACGAGCAGTACTTC.

The chain employs TRBV5-1 and TRBJ1-3; 8 nucleotides agree with TRBD1. CDR3 length equals 15 residues. Per germline, CDR1 SGHRS and CDR2 YFSETQ. The V and J ends lost 4 bases and 2 bases, in that order; junction bases with no gene match: 5. CDR3 DNA sequence: TGCGCCAGCAGCCCACGGACAGGGACTGGAAACACCATATATTTT. Translating gives CASSPRTGTGNTIYF.

V usage is TRBV9 and J usage is TRBJ2-1; a weak D match, TRBD2 (5 bases). The CDR3 sequence is 18 residues long. V gave up 0 bases and J gave up 6 bases, with 22 bases separating them. Per germline, CDR1 SGDLS and CDR2 YYNGEE. CDR3 in amino acids: CASSVAFEGLRSSNEQFF. CDR3 bases: TGTGCCAGCAGCGTAGCTTTCGAGGGCCTCAGATCCAGCAATGAGCAGTTCTTC.

The sample holds a few counts of this clone. The chain combines TRBV25-1 with TRBJ1-1; 12 bases are shared with TRBD1. Germline-derived CDR1 and CDR2 are MGHDK and SYGVNS. With 6 bases clipped from V and 6 bases from J, the junction kept 2 bases outside the gene matches. This CDR3 spans 13 amino acids. The CDR3 DNA is TGTGCCAGCAGGGGGACAGGGGGCCCTGAAGCTTTCTTT. It translates to CASRGTGGPEAFF.

This rearrangement joins TRBV7-2 to TRBJ1-4; 7 nucleotides match TRBD1. CDR3 length equals 14 residues. CDR1 and CDR2 from the germline V gene are SGHTA and FQGNSA. The V and J ends lost 6 bases and 7 bases, in that order; junction bases with no gene match: 8. In DNA form, the CDR3 reads TGTGCCAGCAGATATGACAGGGCGAGTGAAAAACTGTTTTTT. This codes for CASRYDRASEKLFF.

The V and J genes are TRBV6-6 and TRBJ1-2; 9 nucleotides match TRBD1. The junction had 8 bases not matched to a gene; V was cut back by 2 bases and J by 7 bases. CDR1 and CDR2 from the germline V gene are MNHNY and SVGAGI (reference sequence). CDR3 size: 15 residues. CDR3 coding DNA: TGTGCCAGCAGTTACGGGACCGGGACAGGGTCTGGCTACACCTTC. Its protein product is CASSYGTGTGSGYTF.

In its sample, this clone was seen once. The V gene is TRBV13, the J gene TRBJ1-1, with TRBD1 matching 10 bases. The germline gives CDR1 PRHDT, CDR2 FYEKMQ (reference sequence). This CDR3 is 18 amino acids long. Losses at the gene ends were 3 bases for V and 5 bases for J; bases not matched to a gene: 15. The CDR3 nucleotides read TGTGCCAGCAGCTTTTCGACAGGGGGCGACGGTGCGCGAACTGAAGCTTTCTTT. Encoded protein: CASSFSTGGDGARTEAFF. The full variable domain, in which reference TRBV13 and TRBJ1-1 provide the parts outside the CDR3, is AAGVIQSPRHLIKEKRETATLKCYPIPRHDTVYWYQQGPGQDPQFLISFYEKMQSDKGSIPDRFSAQQFSDYHSELNMSSLELGDSALYFCASSFSTGGDGARTEAFFGQGTRLTVV.

V and J are TRBV19 and TRBJ2-1; 7 bases agree with TRBD1. Germline loops: CDR1 LNHDA, CDR2 SQIVND (reference sequence). After removal of 5 bases from V and 10 bases from J, the junction contained 5 bases not matched to a gene. The CDR3 runs 12 residues. The CDR3 sequence: CASSPTGSEQFF. In nucleotides, the CDR3 is TGTGCCAGTAGTCCGACAGGGTCGGAGCAGTTCTTC.

V is TRBV5-1 and J is TRBJ2-5; 9 bases line up with TRBD1. The germline CDR1 and CDR2 sequences are SGHRS and YFSETQ. Unmatched junction bases numbered 6, after V lost 4 bases and J lost 5 bases. This CDR3 has 14 residues. The CDR3 DNA reads TGCGCCAGCAGCAAAGGGACAGGGAGGGAGACCCAGTACTTC. Translation: CASSKGTGRETQYF.

The rearrangement uses TRBV11-2 and TRBJ2-5, with TRBD1 identical over 9 bases. The trim removed 4 bases at V and 6 bases at J, leaving 12 bases unmatched. There are 16 residues in the CDR3. CDR1 is SGHAT and CDR2 is FQNNGV in the germline V gene. CDR3 sequence reads: CASSSPNRDRVKTQYF. The CDR3 DNA is TGTGCCAGCAGCTCGCCAAACCGGGACAGGGTAAAGACCCAGTACTTC.

The gene calls are TRBV9 and TRBJ1-4; 8 nucleotides line up with TRBD1. Germline CDR1 and CDR2: SGDLS and YYNGEE. Trimming took 3 bases from V and 3 from J; bases not matched to a gene: 4. The CDR3 runs 15 residues. This CDR3 is CASSAGDRPNEKLFF. Written as DNA, the CDR3 is TGTGCCAGCAGCGCGGGGGACAGGCCTAATGAAAAACTGTTTTTT.

This chain links TRBV6-1 with TRBJ2-3, with D uncertain. Trimming stripped 4 bases from V and 2 bases from J, with 7 bases between. The V gene's germline CDR1 is MNHNS and CDR2 SASEGT. The CDR3 loop spans 13 amino acids. This chain's CDR3 is CASSGVYTDTQYF. The DNA of the CDR3 is TGTGCCAGCAGTGGAGTCTACACAGATACGCAGTATTTT.

The chain carries TRBV7-8 and TRBJ1-2, with TRBD1 as a possible D gene (5 bases). This CDR3 is built from 15 residues. CDR1 and CDR2 (germline): SGHVS, FQNEAQ. V lost 1 base and J lost 7, with 16 bases in between. CDR3 amino acids: CASSLEGRDSGGYTF. CDR3 nucleotides: TGTGCCAGCAGCTTAGAGGGCAGGGACTCGGGTGGCTACACCTTC. The whole variable domain, filled in from reference TRBV7-8 and TRBJ1-2, reads GAGVSQSPRYKVAKRGQDVALRCDPISGHVSLFWYQQALGQGPEFLTYFQNEAQLDKSGLPSDRFFAERPEGSVSTLKIQRTQQEDSAVYLCASSLEGRDSGGYTFGSGTRLTVV.

The chain employs TRBV6-1 and TRBJ1-1, with D unresolved. With 9 bases removed from V and 2 bases from J, the gap between germline ends came to 4 bases. CDR1 and CDR2 (germline): MNHNS, SASEGT. The CDR3 contains 10 residues. CDR3 region: CASYNTEAFF. The CDR3 coding sequence is TGTGCCAGTTATAACACTGAAGCTTTCTTT.

In this sample, this clone turned up a few times. The chain carries TRBV10-2 and TRBJ2-3; D perhaps matches TRBD1 (6 bases). Germline loops: CDR1 WSHSY, CDR2 SAAADI. Trimming took 8 bases from V and 2 from J, leaving 23 bases between them. This CDR3 is 17 amino acids long. The CDR3 sequence: CASGHLWGHQLTDTQYF. The DNA for the CDR3 is TGCGCCAGCGGACACCTATGGGGGCACCAACTCACAGATACGCAGTATTTT.

Only one count was recorded for this clone. J is TRBJ1-4 and V is TRBV27; no clear D. In germline, CDR1 is MNHEY, CDR2 SMNVEV (reference sequence). The CDR3 sequence is 14 residues long. The germline V and J ends were trimmed by 4 bases and 7 bases, with 13 bases remaining between them. CDR3 sequence (DNA): TGTGCCAGCAGTTATACGAGGGCTTCTGAAAAACTGTTTTTT. It yields the protein CASSYTRASEKLFF.

This clone was seen only a few times. The chain is built from TRBV4-2 and TRBJ2-5; 10 nucleotides align to TRBD2. The junction had 6 bases not matched to a gene; V was cut back by 0 bases and J by 5 bases. The CDR3 has 16 residues. Germline CDR1 LGHNA, CDR2 YNFKEQ. The CDR3 DNA sequence: TGTGCCAGCAGCCAAGATCCAGCGGGGGGGCCCGAGACCCAGTACTTC. This sequence encodes CASSQDPAGGPETQYF.

This clone showed up just once. The chain has TRBV28 and TRBJ2-7; 13 bases agree with TRBD2. Germline V gene sequence: CDR1 MDHEN, CDR2 SYDVKM. The CDR3 has 16 amino acids. With 5 bases clipped from V and 3 bases from J, the junction kept 7 bases outside the gene matches. The CDR3: CASSPPGLAGVYEQYF. CDR3 sequence (DNA): TGTGCCAGCAGTCCTCCCGGACTAGCGGGGGTCTACGAGCAGTACTTC.

This rearrangement joins TRBV19 to TRBJ1-1; D may be TRBD1 (6 bases). Per the germline V gene, CDR1 is LNHDA and CDR2 is SQIVND (reference sequence). This CDR3 has 15 amino acids. The germline V and J ends were trimmed by 3 bases and 3 bases, with 14 bases remaining between them. CDR3 DNA sequence: TGTGCCAGTAGTATGGGAAGGGGGTGGGACACTGAAGCTTTCTTT. Amino acid sequence: CASSMGRGWDTEAFF.

The chain couples TRBV4-2 to TRBJ2-7; D is possibly TRBD1 (6 bases). CDR1 and CDR2 from the germline V gene are LGHNA and YNFKEQ. The CDR3 spans 16 residues. Trimming cost V 1 base and J 2 bases, with 15 bases left between them. The chain's CDR3 is CASSQGTGRPPYEQYF. CDR3 sequence (DNA): TGTGCCAGCAGCCAAGGCACAGGGCGGCCCCCCTACGAGCAGTACTTC.

V gene TRBV5-4 combines with J gene TRBJ1-1, with D possibly TRBD1 on 5 matching bases. Germline assignment: CDR1 SGHNT and CDR2 YYREEE (reference sequence). V shed 1 base and J shed 1 base, with 11 bases lying between them. The CDR3 has 15 amino acids. The CDR3 region is CASSLYQGTNTEAFF. As DNA, the CDR3 is TGTGCCAGCAGCTTGTACCAGGGAACGAACACTGAAGCTTTCTTT.

This clone was found once. J is TRBJ1-1 and V is TRBV10-3, with D possibly being TRBD1 (5 bases). Trimming removed 3 bases at V and 2 bases at J, with 10 bases between. Germline values: CDR1 ENHRY, CDR2 SYGVKD. There are 14 residues in the CDR3. CDR3 loop: CAISEGGTNTEAFF. CDR3 coding DNA: TGTGCCATCAGTGAAGGAGGGACCAACACTGAAGCTTTCTTT.

This chain joins TRBV30 and TRBJ1-4; TRBD1 matches 8 bases. The CDR3 length is 12 residues. With V trimmed by 7 bases and J by 3 bases, 1 base remained unmatched. CDR1 is GTSNPN and CDR2 is SVGIG in the germline V gene (reference sequence). CDR3 residues: CASDRANEKLFF. The CDR3 region has the DNA TGTGCCTCGGACAGGGCTAATGAAAAACTGTTTTTT.

This clone was seen more than once but under ten times. The rearrangement uses TRBV10-1 and TRBJ2-7; D is unclear. Deletions cut 3 bases from V and 6 bases from J, with 6 bases between. This CDR3 is 11 amino acids long. Germline V gene data show CDR1 as WNHNN and CDR2 as SYGVQD (reference sequence). The CDR3 DNA reads TGCGCCAGCAGTGATTCCGGCGAGCAGTACTTC. It encodes CASSDSGEQYF.

The chain has TRBV29-1 and TRBJ2-1; 10 nucleotides align to TRBD2. Germline loops: CDR1 SQVTM, CDR2 ANQGSEA. CDR3 length equals 14 residues. J lost 4 bases, V lost 6 bases, and 6 bases had no gene match. The DNA for the CDR3 is TGCAGCGTAGATAGCGGGGGGTTATACAATGAGCAGTTCTTC. Protein sequence: CSVDSGGLYNEQFF.